This T cell receptor (beta chain) was captured in a study of T cell repertoires in cytomegalovirus infection. Across the whole study: Recently described HLA-C-restricted plus well-studied HLA-B-restricted CMV epitopes were used. Evidence of both CMV infection and a matching HLA type came from public TCR beta signatures.

General observations from the study: Totalled public TCR beta family frequency picked out people who carried CMV plus the relevant HLA. CMV-specific TCR beta clonotypes restricted by HLA-C dominated the ex vivo response.

V gave up 6 bases and J gave up 1 base; unmatched junction bases: 5. Looked up from germline, CDR1 is MNHNS and CDR2 is SASEGT. This CDR3 has 16 amino acids. One entry per CDR3 protein, called by TCRdb with MiXCR from the reads. The sample records 310,000 or so distinct CDR3 sequences, approximately 25% being singletons. This clonotype has at least ten counts. The antigen is unknown. Sequenced material: cultured PBMCs, taken from culture after CMV antigen stimulation. The chain is built from TRBV6-1 and TRBJ2-1; 11 positions agree with TRBD2. The sequence came from a human donor in good health (CMV status not recorded). Some clones in this sample may be carry-over from other donors' samples. CDR3 sequence: CASSPGTSGSYNEQFF. CDR3 sequence (DNA): TGTGCCAGCAGCCCCGGGACTAGCGGATCCTACAATGAGCAGTTCTTC.